The entry that follows covers one TCR beta chain sequence. The sample is drawn from a study of PD-L1 blockade in urothelial cancer. Study background: T cells were recovered from blood samples at a median of 141,255.

Synthetically made TCR analog templates were put into each PCR as spikes. The repertoire was sequenced with immunoSEQ multiplex PCR; TCRdb's copy has only in-frame clones and lacks some. The sample lists some 56,000 clones, over 75% seen once, with 15% to 19% in the top ten. V shed 7 bases and J shed 2 bases, with 8 bases lying between them. Germline lookup yields CDR1 MDHEN and CDR2 SYDVKM. The CDR3 contains 12 residues. Noted time point: pretreatment peripheral blood. The V call is TRBV28, the J call TRBJ2-5; perhaps TRBD2 as D (5 bases). This clonotype originated in a man between 65 and 85 years old with urothelial cancer. The source material was PBMCs, sampled around atezolizumab (anti-PD-L1) treatment. This CDR3 is CASTAGQETQYF. The CDR3 nucleotides are TGTGCCAGCACGGCGGGTCAAGAGACCCAGTACTTC.